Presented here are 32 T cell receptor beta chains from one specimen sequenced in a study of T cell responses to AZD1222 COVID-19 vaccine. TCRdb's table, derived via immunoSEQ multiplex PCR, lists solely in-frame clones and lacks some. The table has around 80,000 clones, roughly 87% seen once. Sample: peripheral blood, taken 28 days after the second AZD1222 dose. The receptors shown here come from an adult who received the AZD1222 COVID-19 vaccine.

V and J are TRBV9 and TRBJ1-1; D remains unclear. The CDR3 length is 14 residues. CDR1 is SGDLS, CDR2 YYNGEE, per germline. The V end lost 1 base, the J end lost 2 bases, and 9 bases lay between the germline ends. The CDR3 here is CASSVYDGNTEAFF. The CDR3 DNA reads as TGTGCCAGCAGCGTATATGACGGAAACACTGAAGCTTTCTTT.

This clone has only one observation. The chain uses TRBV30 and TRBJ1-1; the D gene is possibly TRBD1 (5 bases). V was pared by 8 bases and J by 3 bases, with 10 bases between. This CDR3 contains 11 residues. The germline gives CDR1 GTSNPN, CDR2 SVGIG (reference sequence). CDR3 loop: CAGGEHTEAFF. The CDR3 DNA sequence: TGTGCCGGGGGAGAGCACACTGAAGCTTTCTTT.

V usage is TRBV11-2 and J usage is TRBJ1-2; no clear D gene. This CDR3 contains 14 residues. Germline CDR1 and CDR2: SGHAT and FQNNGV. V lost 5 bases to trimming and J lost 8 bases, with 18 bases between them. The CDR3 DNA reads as TGTGCCAGCAGCCCCCGGACTGCTTTCCGAGGCTACACCTTC. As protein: CASSPRTAFRGYTF.

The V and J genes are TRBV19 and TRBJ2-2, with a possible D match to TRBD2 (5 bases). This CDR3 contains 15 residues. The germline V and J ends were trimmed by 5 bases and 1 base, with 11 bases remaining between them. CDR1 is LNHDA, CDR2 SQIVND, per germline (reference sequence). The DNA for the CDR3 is TGTGCCAGTAGTTTCCGTGGGAGGAACACCGGGGAGCTGTTTTTT. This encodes CASSFRGRNTGELFF.

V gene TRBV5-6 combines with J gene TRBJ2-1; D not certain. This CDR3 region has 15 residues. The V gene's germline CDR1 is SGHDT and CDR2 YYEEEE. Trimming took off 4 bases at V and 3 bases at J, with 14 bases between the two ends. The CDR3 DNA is TGTGCCAGCAGCCTAACTGTGTTAAACTACAATGAGCAGTTCTTC. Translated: CASSLTVLNYNEQFF.

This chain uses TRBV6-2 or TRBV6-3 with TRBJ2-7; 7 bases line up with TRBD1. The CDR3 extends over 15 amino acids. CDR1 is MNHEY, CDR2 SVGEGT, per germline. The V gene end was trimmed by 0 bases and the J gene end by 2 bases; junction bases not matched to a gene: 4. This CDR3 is CASSYSTGNTYEQYF. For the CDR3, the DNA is TGTGCCAGCAGTTACTCGACAGGGAACACCTACGAGCAGTACTTC.

The CDR3 loop is CASRRTSGRAGANVLTF. The CDR3 bases are TGTGCCAGTAGGCGGACTAGCGGGAGGGCTGGGGCCAACGTCCTGACTTTC. The chain has TRBV19 and TRBJ2-6; TRBD2 matches 15 bases. J lost 2 bases, V lost 6 bases, and 2 bases had no gene match. Germline V gene data show CDR1 as LNHDA and CDR2 as SQIVND (reference sequence). The CDR3 spans 17 residues.

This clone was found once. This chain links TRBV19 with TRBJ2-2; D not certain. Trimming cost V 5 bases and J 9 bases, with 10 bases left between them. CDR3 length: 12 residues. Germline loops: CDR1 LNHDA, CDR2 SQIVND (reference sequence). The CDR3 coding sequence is TGTGCCAGTAGTCTACACGGCTGGGAGCTGTTTTTT. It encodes CASSLHGWELFF.

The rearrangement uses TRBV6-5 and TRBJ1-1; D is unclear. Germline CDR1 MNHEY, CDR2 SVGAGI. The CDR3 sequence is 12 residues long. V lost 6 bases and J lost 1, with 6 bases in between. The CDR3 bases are TGTGCCAGCAGGGAGCGGAACACTGAAGCTTTCTTT. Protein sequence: CASRERNTEAFF.

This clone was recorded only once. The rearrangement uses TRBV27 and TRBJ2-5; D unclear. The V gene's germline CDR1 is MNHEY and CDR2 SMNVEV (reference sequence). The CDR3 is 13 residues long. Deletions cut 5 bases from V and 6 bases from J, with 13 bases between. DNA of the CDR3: TGTGCCAGCAGTCCGATGACACGGAAGACCCAGTACTTC. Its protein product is CASSPMTRKTQYF.

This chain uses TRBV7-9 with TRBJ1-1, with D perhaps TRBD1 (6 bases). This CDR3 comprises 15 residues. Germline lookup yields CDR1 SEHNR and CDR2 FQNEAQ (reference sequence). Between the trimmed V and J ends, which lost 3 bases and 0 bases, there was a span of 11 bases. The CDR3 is CASSFDRRVNTEAFF. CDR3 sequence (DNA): TGTGCCAGCAGCTTCGACAGGCGAGTGAACACTGAAGCTTTCTTT.

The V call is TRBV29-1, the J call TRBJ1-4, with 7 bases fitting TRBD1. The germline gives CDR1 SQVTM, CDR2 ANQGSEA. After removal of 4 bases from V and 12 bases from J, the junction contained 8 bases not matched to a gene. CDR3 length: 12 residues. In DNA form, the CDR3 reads TGCAGCGTTGCTGACAGGGCGGGGGAACTGTTTTTT. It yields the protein CSVADRAGELFF.

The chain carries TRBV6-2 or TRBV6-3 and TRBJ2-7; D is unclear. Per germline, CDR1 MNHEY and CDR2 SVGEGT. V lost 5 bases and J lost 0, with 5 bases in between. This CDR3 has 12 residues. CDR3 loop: CASSVFSYEQYF. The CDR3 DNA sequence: TGTGCCAGCAGTGTATTCTCCTACGAGCAGTACTTC.

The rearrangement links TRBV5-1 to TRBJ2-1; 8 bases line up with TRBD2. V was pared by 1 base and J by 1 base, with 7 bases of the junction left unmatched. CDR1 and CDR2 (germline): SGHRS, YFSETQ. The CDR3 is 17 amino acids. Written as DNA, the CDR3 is TGCGCCAGCAGCTTGAGTTGGGTAGCGGGGTCCTACAATGAGCAGTTCTTC. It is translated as CASSLSWVAGSYNEQFF.

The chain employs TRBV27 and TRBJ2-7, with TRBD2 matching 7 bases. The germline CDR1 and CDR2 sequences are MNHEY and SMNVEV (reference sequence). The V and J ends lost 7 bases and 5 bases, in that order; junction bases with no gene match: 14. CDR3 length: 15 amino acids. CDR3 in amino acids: CASMDSDRDYDEQYF. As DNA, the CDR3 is TGTGCCAGCATGGATTCGGACCGGGACTACGACGAGCAGTACTTC.

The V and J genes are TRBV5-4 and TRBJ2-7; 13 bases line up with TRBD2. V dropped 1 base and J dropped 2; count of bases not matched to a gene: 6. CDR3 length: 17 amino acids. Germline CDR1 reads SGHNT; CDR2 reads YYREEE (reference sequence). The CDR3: CASSLTTSGRNAYEQYF. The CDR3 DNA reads TGTGCCAGCAGCTTGACGACTAGCGGGAGGAATGCCTACGAGCAGTACTTC.

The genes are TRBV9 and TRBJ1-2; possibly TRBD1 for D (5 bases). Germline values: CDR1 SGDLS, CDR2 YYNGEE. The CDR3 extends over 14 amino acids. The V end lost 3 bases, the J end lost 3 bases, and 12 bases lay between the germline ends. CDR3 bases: TGTGCCAGCAGCGGAGGGACCTGGGACTATGGCTACACCTTC. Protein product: CASSGGTWDYGYTF.

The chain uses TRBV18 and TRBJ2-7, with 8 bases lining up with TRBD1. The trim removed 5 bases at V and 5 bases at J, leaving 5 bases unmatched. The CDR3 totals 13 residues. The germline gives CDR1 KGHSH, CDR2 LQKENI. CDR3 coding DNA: TGTGCCAGCTCAATACCAGGGGGCAACGAGCAGTACTTC. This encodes CASSIPGGNEQYF.

The CDR3 sequence is CASSGWGTDTQYF. In DNA form, the CDR3 reads TGTGCCAGCAGTGGGTGGGGCACAGATACGCAGTATTTT. The chain recombines TRBV2 with TRBJ2-3; D unclear. The ends were cut back, 4 bases at V and 1 base at J, with 6 bases in the middle. Germline CDR1 and CDR2: SNHLY and FYNNEI. CDR3 length: 13 residues.

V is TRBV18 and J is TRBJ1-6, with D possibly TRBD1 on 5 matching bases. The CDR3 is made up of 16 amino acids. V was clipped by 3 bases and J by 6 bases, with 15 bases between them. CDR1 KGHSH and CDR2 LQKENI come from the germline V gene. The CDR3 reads CASSPSGTRANSPLHF. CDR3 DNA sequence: TGTGCCAGCTCACCCTCCGGGACGAGGGCTAATTCACCCCTCCACTTT.

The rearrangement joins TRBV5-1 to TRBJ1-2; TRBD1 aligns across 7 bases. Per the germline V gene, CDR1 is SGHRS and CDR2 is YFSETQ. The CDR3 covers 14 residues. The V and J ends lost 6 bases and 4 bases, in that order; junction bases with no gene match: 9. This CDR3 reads CASTRGGNGYGYTF. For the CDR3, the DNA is TGCGCCAGCACCAGGGGGGGTAATGGCTATGGCTACACCTTC.

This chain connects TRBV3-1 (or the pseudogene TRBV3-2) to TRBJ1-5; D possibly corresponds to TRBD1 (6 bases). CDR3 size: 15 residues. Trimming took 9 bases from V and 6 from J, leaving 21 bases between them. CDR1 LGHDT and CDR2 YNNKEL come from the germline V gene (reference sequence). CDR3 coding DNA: TGTGCCAGTTCTGCGGGGGCGGGTGCCGGTCAGCCCCAGCATTTT. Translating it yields CASSAGAGAGQPQHF.

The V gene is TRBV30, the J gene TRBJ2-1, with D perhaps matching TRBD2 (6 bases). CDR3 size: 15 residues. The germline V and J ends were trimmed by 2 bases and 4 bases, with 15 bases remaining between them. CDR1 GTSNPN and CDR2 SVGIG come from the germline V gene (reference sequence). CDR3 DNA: TGTGCCTGGAGTCCGACTAGTCTCTCATACAATGAGCAGTTCTTC. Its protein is CAWSPTSLSYNEQFF.

The CDR3 region is CASSLTVSAGELFF. For the CDR3, the DNA is TGTGCCAGCAGCTTAACGGTTTCAGCCGGGGAGCTGTTTTTT. The chain is built from TRBV7-3 and TRBJ2-2; no clear D gene. The germline V gene has CDR1 SGHTA and CDR2 FQGTGA. The V gene lost 0 bases and the J gene lost 6 bases, with 8 bases spanning the gap. There are 14 residues in the CDR3.

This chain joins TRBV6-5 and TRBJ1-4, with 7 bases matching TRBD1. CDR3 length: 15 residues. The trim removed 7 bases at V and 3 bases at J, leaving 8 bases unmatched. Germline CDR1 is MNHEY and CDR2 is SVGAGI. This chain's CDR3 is CASMPGGAANEKLFF. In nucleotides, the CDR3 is TGTGCCAGCATGCCAGGGGGGGCGGCTAATGAAAAACTGTTTTTT.

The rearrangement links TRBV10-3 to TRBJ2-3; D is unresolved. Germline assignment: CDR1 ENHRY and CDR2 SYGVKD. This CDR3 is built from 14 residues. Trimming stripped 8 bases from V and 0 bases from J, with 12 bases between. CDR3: CAIRGAFSTDTQYF. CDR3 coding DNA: TGTGCCATCCGAGGAGCCTTTAGCACAGATACGCAGTATTTT.

DNA of the CDR3: TGTGCCAGCAAAAGGGACAGCCACTATGGCTACACCTTC. Translated: CASKRDSHYGYTF. The chain couples TRBV12-3 or TRBV12-4 to TRBJ1-2, with TRBD1 matching over 7 bases. After removal of 7 bases from V and 3 bases from J, the junction contained 5 bases not matched to a gene. This CDR3 comprises 13 residues.

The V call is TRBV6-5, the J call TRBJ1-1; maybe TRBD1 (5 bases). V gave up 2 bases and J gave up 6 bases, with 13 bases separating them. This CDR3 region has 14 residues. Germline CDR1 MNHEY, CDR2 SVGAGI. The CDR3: CASSYGDGLAEAFF. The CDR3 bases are TGTGCCAGCAGTTACGGGGACGGGCTCGCTGAAGCTTTCTTT.

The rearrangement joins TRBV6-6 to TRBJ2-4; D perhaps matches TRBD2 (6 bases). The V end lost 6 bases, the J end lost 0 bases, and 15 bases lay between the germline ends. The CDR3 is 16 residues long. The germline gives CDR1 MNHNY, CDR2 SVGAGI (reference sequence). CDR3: CASRRSSALAKNIQYF. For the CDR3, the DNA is TGTGCCAGCAGACGATCTAGCGCCTTAGCCAAAAACATTCAGTACTTC.

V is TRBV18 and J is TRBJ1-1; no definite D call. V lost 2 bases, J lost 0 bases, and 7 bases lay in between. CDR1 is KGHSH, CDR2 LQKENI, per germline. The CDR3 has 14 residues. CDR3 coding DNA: TGTGCCAGCTCACCAAGAACTTTGAACACTGAAGCTTTCTTT. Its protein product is CASSPRTLNTEAFF.

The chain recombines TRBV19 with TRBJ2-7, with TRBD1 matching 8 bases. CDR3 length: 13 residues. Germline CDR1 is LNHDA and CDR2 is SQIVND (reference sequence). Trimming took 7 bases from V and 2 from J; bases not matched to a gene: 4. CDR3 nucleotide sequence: TGTGCCAGTAACGGACAGGGAACCTACGAGCAGTACTTC. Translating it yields CASNGQGTYEQYF.

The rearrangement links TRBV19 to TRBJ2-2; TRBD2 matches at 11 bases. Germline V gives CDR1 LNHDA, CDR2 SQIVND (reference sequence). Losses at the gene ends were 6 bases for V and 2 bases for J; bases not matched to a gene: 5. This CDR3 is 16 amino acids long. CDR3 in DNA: TGTGCCAGTAGACAACTAGCGGGAGCCAACACCGGGGAGCTGTTTTTT. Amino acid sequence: CASRQLAGANTGELFF.